The clone carrying this TCR beta chain has ten or more counts. The sample is drawn from a study of T cells in Graves' hyperthyroidism and ophthalmopathy. Amplification of TCR beta CDR3 regions was performed using RNA transcripts as template. The HTBI primer set was used in a first-round RT-PCR of the TCR CDR3. Each CDR3 protein is one row after TCRdb ran MiXCR on the multiplex PCR reads. The data show roughly 250,000 distinct CDR3 sequences, about 16% seen once. The TCR comes from a woman in her late teens or twenties with Graves' ophthalmopathy. Sequencing was carried out using blood.

Here the CDR3 reads CASSPADSGEENTQYF. In DNA, the CDR3 is TGTGCCAGCAGCCCCGCGGATTCGGGAGAAGAGAATACGCAGTATTTT. J is TRBJ2-3 and V is TRBV7-9; D possibly corresponds to TRBD2 (6 bases). Trimming left V 5 bases short and J 7 bases short, with 22 bases between. CDR1 and CDR2 from the germline V gene are SEHNR and FQNEAQ (reference sequence). CDR3 size: 16 residues. The full variable domain, with the rest looked up from reference TRBV7-9 and TRBJ2-3, is DTGVSQNPRHKITKRGQNVTFRCDPISEHNRLYWYRQTLGQGPEFLTYFQNEAQLEKSRLLSDRFSAERPKGSFSTLEIQRTEQGDSAMYLCASSPADSGEENTQYFGPGTRLTVL.